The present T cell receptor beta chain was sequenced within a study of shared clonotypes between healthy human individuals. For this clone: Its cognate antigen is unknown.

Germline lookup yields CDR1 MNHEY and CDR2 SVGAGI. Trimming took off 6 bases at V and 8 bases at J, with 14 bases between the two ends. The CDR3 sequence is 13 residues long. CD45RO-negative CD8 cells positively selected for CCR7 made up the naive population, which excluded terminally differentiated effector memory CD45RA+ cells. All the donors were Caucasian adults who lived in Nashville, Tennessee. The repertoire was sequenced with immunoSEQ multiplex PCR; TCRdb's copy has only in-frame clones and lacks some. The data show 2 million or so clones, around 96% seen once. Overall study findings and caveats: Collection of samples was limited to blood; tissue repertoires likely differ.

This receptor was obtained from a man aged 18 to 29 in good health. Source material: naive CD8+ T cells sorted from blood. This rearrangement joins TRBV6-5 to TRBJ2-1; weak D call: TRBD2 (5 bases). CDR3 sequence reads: CASRLHGVDEQFF. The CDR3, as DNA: TGTGCCAGCAGACTACACGGGGTCGATGAGCAGTTCTTC.